Listed below are T cell receptor beta chains from one sample, sequenced in a study of response to subunit inactivated influenza vaccine. TCRdb independently ran MiXCR on the RT-PCR reads; one entry per CDR3 protein. The table lists about 570,000 distinct CDR3 sequences, about 11% of them singletons, with 9.5% to 13% in the top ten. Sample: PBMCs from blood, taken on the day of vaccination. Receptor source: a man aged 50-60 years who received an inactivated influenza vaccine. The CDR3 runs from the conserved cysteine through the conserved F or W. A D gene is named only where the DNA matches it firmly. A row's size may be missing; if present it is once, few, many or a size class.

j_call clone_size v_call d_call cdr3_aa cdr3_nt
TRBJ2-3 many TRBV27 - CASSFRPGEADTQYF TGTGCCAGCAGTTTTCGTCCGGGGGAAGCAGATACGCAGTATTTT
TRBJ2-7 - TRBV15 - CATSRDGARTYEQYF TGTGCCACCAGCAGAGATGGGGCACGGACCTACGAGCAGTACTTC
TRBJ2-7 many TRBV6-5 TRBD1 CASSYGRGTAEQYF TGTGCCAGCAGTTACGGCAGGGGGACGGCCGAGCAGTACTTC
TRBJ2-1 few TRBV2 TRBD1 CASSNQGVGNEQFF TGTGCCAGCAGTAACCAGGGGGTTGGGAATGAGCAGTTCTTC
TRBJ2-1 - TRBV27 TRBD2 CASSLLAETYNEQFF TGTGCCAGCAGTTTACTAGCGGAGACTTACAATGAGCAGTTCTTC
TRBJ2-7 many TRBV7-9 - CASSLEGIGEQYF TGTGCCAGCAGCTTAGAGGGTATCGGCGAGCAGTACTTC
TRBJ2-3 - TRBV6-1 TRBD2 CASRAGGQADTQYF TGTGCCAGTCGGGCGGGAGGGCAGGCAGATACGCAGTATTTT
TRBJ2-2 - TRBV10-3 TRBD1 CAIKGRGQVGELFF TGTGCCATCAAGGGCAGGGGGCAAGTCGGGGAGCTGTTTTTT
TRBJ1-6 few TRBV28 TRBD1 CASRMTGRNSPLHF TGTGCCAGCAGAATGACAGGGAGAAATTCACCCCTCCACTTT
TRBJ2-3 few TRBV20-1 TRBD2 CSARREVHTQYF TGCAGTGCTAGGCGGGAGGTTCATACGCAGTATTTT
TRBJ2-1 - TRBV7-9 TRBD2 CASSRDLAGGYNEQFF TGTGCCAGCAGCCGCGACCTAGCGGGGGGTTACAATGAGCAGTTCTTC
TRBJ2-2 few TRBV9 TRBD2 CASGLAVNTGELFF TGTGCCAGCGGGCTAGCGGTTAACACCGGGGAGCTGTTTTTT
TRBJ2-2 few TRBV29-1 - CSVARAGELFF TGCAGCGTTGCTAGGGCCGGGGAGCTGTTTTTT
TRBJ2-7 many TRBV29-1 - CSVCLVEGAHEQYF TGCAGCGTCTGTTTAGTTGAGGGTGCTCACGAGCAGTACTTC
TRBJ1-1 few TRBV7-2 TRBD1 CASSQRTGEAFF TGTGCCAGCAGCCAACGGACAGGGGAAGCTTTCTTT
TRBJ2-2 many TRBV5-1 TRBD2 CASSFTTSGATGELFF TGCGCCAGCAGCTTTACTACTAGCGGGGCTACCGGGGAGCTGTTTTTT
TRBJ2-7 - TRBV25-1 TRBD1 CASSDGTGGRHEQYF TGTGCCAGCAGTGACGGGACAGGGGGCCGACACGAGCAGTACTTC
TRBJ1-4 few TRBV5-1 - CASRQAATNEKLFF TGCGCCAGCAGACAGGCGGCAACTAATGAAAAACTGTTTTTT
TRBJ2-3 many TRBV11-2 - CASSEGFGTDTQYF TGTGCCAGCAGCGAAGGATTCGGCACAGATACGCAGTATTTT
TRBJ2-3 - TRBV7-2 - CASSSSQGDTQYF TGTGCCAGCAGCTCTTCGCAGGGGGATACGCAGTATTTT
TRBJ1-6 few TRBV7-2 - CASSPNNSPLHF TGTGCCAGCAGCCCTAATAATTCACCCCTCCACTTT
TRBJ1-2 many TRBV12-3/TRBV12-4 - CASRLDFYGYTF TGTGCCAGCAGATTAGACTTCTATGGCTACACCTTC
TRBJ2-5 - TRBV18 - CASSPVGTEQETQYF TGTGCCAGCTCACCAGTTGGGACGGAGCAAGAGACCCAGTACTTC
TRBJ2-7 - TRBV12-3/TRBV12-4 TRBD1 CASSQSRTGARTYEQYF TGTGCCAGCAGTCAATCTCGGACAGGGGCGAGGACCTACGAGCAGTACTTC
TRBJ1-5 many TRBV19 - CASSIVSGQPQHF TGTGCCAGTAGTATAGTCTCGGGCCAGCCCCAGCATTTT
TRBJ1-1 - TRBV29-1 TRBD1 CSIRDRLNTEAFF TGCAGCATCAGGGACAGACTGAACACTGAAGCTTTCTTT
TRBJ2-7 - TRBV7-3 - CASSLTAVNGEQYF TGTGCCAGCAGCTTAACGGCGGTAAATGGGGAGCAGTACTTC
TRBJ2-7 - TRBV10-3 TRBD1 CAISAGTGTEQYF TGTGCCATCAGTGCCGGGACAGGGACCGAGCAATACTTC
TRBJ2-1 - TRBV25-1 - CASSESAGAGPYNEQFF TGTGCCAGCAGTGAAAGCGCTGGGGCGGGACCATACAATGAGCAGTTCTTC
TRBJ1-4 few TRBV7-2 - CASSLIGGGQEKLFF TGTGCCAGCAGCTTAATAGGAGGGGGTCAAGAAAAACTGTTTTTT
TRBJ2-3 many TRBV5-1 TRBD2 CASSPLADTDTQYF TGCGCCAGCAGTCCCCTAGCGGACACAGATACGCAGTATTTT
TRBJ1-1 - TRBV12-3/TRBV12-4 - CASRPMGTARAEAFF TGTGCCAGCAGGCCCATGGGGACGGCAAGAGCTGAAGCTTTCTTT
TRBJ2-1 many TRBV9 TRBD1 CASSVPGQNEQFF TGTGCCAGCAGCGTACCGGGACAGAATGAGCAGTTCTTC